The 29 T cell receptor beta chains listed next were all sequenced from one sample in a study of T-cell memory formation after mild COVID-19 (dated by TCRdb to the early 2020s). The library was produced with 5' RACE. The sequencer listed for this sample is Illumina NovaSeq 6000. TCRdb handled the public reads itself, with Q25 trimming in fastp and clone calling in MiXCR, and kept productive beta chains. Each entry is one CDR3 protein sequence, shown with its most common DNA and genes. Present in this sample are around 370,000 distinct CDR3 sequences, approximately 21% of which were seen just once. Under 15% of the sample lies in the top ten. Specimen: PBMCs or a T cell subset sorted from them (not recorded which). All receptors come from an adult woman who had mild COVID-19 (a few samples of this study predate the infection). The sample titles of this study are shuffled in the database, so cell type and time point are left out; the donor was told from shared clones.

The CDR3 sequence: CAKETQYF. CDR3 sequence (DNA): TGTGCCAAGGAGACCCAGTACTTC. The J gene is TRBJ2-5, the V gene TRBV6-5; D remains unclear. Germline CDR1 is MNHEY and CDR2 is SVGAGI. V was shortened by 10 bases and J by 5 bases, with 2 bases between the two germline ends. This CDR3 contains 8 residues.

This clonotype showed up just a few times. The chain links TRBV12-3 or TRBV12-4 to TRBJ1-1; D gene uncertain. Between the trimmed V and J ends, which lost 3 bases and 0 bases, there was a span of 2 bases. The CDR3 loop spans 12 amino acids. CDR3 region: CASSFMNTEAFF. In DNA form, the CDR3 reads TGTGCCAGCAGTTTTATGAACACTGAAGCTTTCTTT.

This clonotype was seen only a few times. The V gene is TRBV27, the J gene TRBJ2-5, with D perhaps matching TRBD1 or TRBD2 (5 bases each). The CDR3 has 14 residues. V lost 6 bases and J lost 2, with 13 bases in between. The germline V gene encodes CDR1 MNHEY and CDR2 SMNVEV (reference sequence). CDR3 DNA sequence: TGTGCCAGCAGCCAGATGGGACGGCAAGAGACCCAGTACTTC. It is translated as CASSQMGRQETQYF.

The J gene is TRBJ2-3, the V gene TRBV4-3; D unclear. The CDR3 runs to 16 residues. V dropped 0 bases and J dropped 3 bases, with 13 bases sitting between them. From germline, CDR1 is LGHNA and CDR2 YSLEER. CDR3 amino acids: CASSQDRNPTTDTQYF. The CDR3 coding sequence is TGCGCCAGCAGCCAAGATCGAAACCCAACAACAGATACGCAGTATTTT.

This clonotype was counted between two and nine times. The chain couples TRBV12-3 or TRBV12-4 to TRBJ1-1, with 7 bases matching TRBD1. The J segment lost 5 bases and the V segment lost 6 bases, leaving 12 bases of the junction unmatched. The CDR3 is made up of 15 amino acids. Written as DNA, the CDR3 is TGTGCCAGCAGCCCGAAGGACAGGAAGAGGACTGAAGCTTTCTTT. This encodes CASSPKDRKRTEAFF.

The V call is TRBV7-7, the J call TRBJ2-3; D not resolved. Germline V lookup: CDR1 SSHAT, CDR2 FNYEAQ (reference sequence). CDR3 length equals 12 residues. V dropped 5 bases and J dropped 8 bases, with 11 bases sitting between them. This chain's CDR3 is CASSPYSGTQYF. CDR3 bases: TGTGCCAGCAGCCCCTACTCCGGTACGCAGTATTTT.

This clonotype was counted only a few times. J is TRBJ2-3 and V is TRBV7-9; unclear D gene. Germline V CDR1 and CDR2: SEHNR, FQNEAQ (reference sequence). V shed 5 bases and J shed 7 bases, with 13 bases lying between them. This CDR3 has 13 amino acids. This CDR3 reads CASSPVRENTQYF. Written as DNA, the CDR3 is TGTGCCAGCAGCCCTGTGCGAGAAAATACGCAGTATTTT.

This clonotype has a handful of counts. The rearrangement uses TRBV29-1 and TRBJ2-3, with TRBD2 matching over 9 bases. This CDR3 has 13 residues. Germline CDR1 and CDR2: SQVTM and ANQGSEA. Trimming took 5 bases from V and 3 from J; bases not matched to a gene: 3. CDR3 nucleotides: TGCAGCGTTATAAGCGGGGGGACAGATACGCAGTATTTT. Translation: CSVISGGTDTQYF.

The chain carries TRBV24-1 and TRBJ2-1; tentative D call: TRBD2 (5 bases). The CDR3 is made up of 11 amino acids. Germline lookup yields CDR1 KGHDR and CDR2 SFDVKD. V lost 8 bases to trimming and J lost 12 bases, with 13 bases between them. The CDR3 loop is CATTDLERQFF. CDR3 in DNA: TGTGCCACCACGGACTTAGAACGGCAGTTCTTC.

On this clonotype: Sequence at one end of the junction differs from germline and may be a read error. The chain uses TRBV11-2 and TRBJ1-1, with D hard to call. The CDR3 totals 10 residues. The germline V gene has CDR1 SGHAT and CDR2 FQNNGV. CDR3 coding DNA: TGTGCCAGCAGCTTACCCAGGCTGGTCTTT. It translates to CASSLPRLVF.

This clonotype has only a few counts. The chain employs TRBV18 and TRBJ2-7; D might be TRBD2 (6 bases). Trimming cost V 0 bases and J 4 bases, with 13 bases left between them. This CDR3 contains 15 residues. Germline CDR1 is KGHSH and CDR2 is LQKENI. CDR3 region: CASSPPEGGGYEQYF. CDR3 DNA: TGTGCCAGCTCACCACCCGAGGGAGGAGGGTACGAGCAGTACTTC.

The rearrangement joins TRBV6-5 to TRBJ1-2, with D tentatively TRBD1 (6 bases). Trimming took 6 bases from V and 14 from J, leaving 19 bases between them. The CDR3 consists of 12 residues. Germline V gene data show CDR1 as MNHEY and CDR2 as SVGAGI. This chain's CDR3 is CASSLTGTLHTF. The CDR3 nucleotides read TGTGCCAGCAGCCTCACAGGGACGCTACATACCTTC.

This clonotype was seen more than once but under ten times. The rearrangement joins TRBV5-6 to TRBJ2-3, with D possibly matching TRBD1 (5 bases). Deletions cut 1 base from V and 0 bases from J, with 12 bases between. In germline, CDR1 is SGHDT, CDR2 YYEEEE. CDR3 length equals 16 residues. CDR3 in amino acids: CASSLWLGASTDTQYF. CDR3 sequence (DNA): TGTGCCAGCAGCTTGTGGCTAGGGGCTAGCACAGATACGCAGTATTTT.

This clonotype was picked up many times. The chain uses TRBV6-2 or TRBV6-3 and TRBJ1-5, with TRBD1 matching 7 bases. Germline-derived CDR1 and CDR2 are MNHEY and SVGEGT. The V and J ends lost 6 bases and 6 bases, in that order; junction bases with no gene match: 5. The CDR3 covers 13 residues. CDR3 protein: CASSPGDSQPQHF. The CDR3, as DNA: TGTGCCAGCAGCCCCGGGGACAGTCAGCCCCAGCATTTT.

The sample holds a few counts of this clonotype. The chain carries TRBV25-1 and TRBJ2-1; D remains unclear. This CDR3 spans 14 amino acids. V dropped 1 base and J dropped 5 bases, with 9 bases sitting between them. The germline V gene has CDR1 MGHDK and CDR2 SYGVNS. CDR3 amino acids: CASSEFGVNNEQFF. CDR3 in DNA: TGTGCCAGCAGTGAATTCGGCGTGAACAATGAGCAGTTCTTC.

This clonotype has more than one count but fewer than ten. V gene TRBV27 combines with J gene TRBJ1-2; tentative D call: TRBD1 (6 bases). CDR1 MNHEY and CDR2 SMNVEV come from the germline V gene (reference sequence). V was cut by 3 bases and J by 4 bases, with 15 bases left in between. The CDR3 covers 15 residues. The CDR3 nucleotides are TGTGCCAGCAGTTTGAAGTCCACAGGGACCTATGGCTACACCTTC. Translated, it gives CASSLKSTGTYGYTF.

This clonotype was seen just once. J is TRBJ2-2 and V is TRBV7-9; D is unclear. Looked up from germline, CDR1 is SEHNR and CDR2 is FQNEAQ (reference sequence). Trimming shortened V by 6 bases and J by 7 bases, and 3 bases separated the two germline ends. The CDR3 extends over 10 amino acids. CDR3 coding DNA: TGTGCCAGCAGAATCGGGGAGCTGTTTTTT. Amino acids: CASRIGELFF. Together with reference TRBV7-9 and TRBJ2-2, the CDR3 gives the full variable domain: DTGVSQNPRHKITKRGQNVTFRCDPISEHNRLYWYRQTLGQGPEFLTYFQNEAQLEKSRLLSDRFSAERPKGSFSTLEIQRTEQGDSAMYLCASRIGELFFGEGSRLTVL.

This clonotype was counted many times. The gene calls are TRBV20-1 and TRBJ2-1; 10 bases are a match to TRBD2. From germline, CDR1 is DFQATT and CDR2 SNEGSKA (reference sequence). CDR3 length equals 16 residues. Trimming took 0 bases from V and 7 from J; bases not matched to a gene: 9. Here the CDR3 reads CSAREIEGLALNEQFF. For the CDR3, the DNA is TGCAGTGCTAGAGAGATAGAGGGACTAGCGCTGAATGAGCAGTTCTTC.

Turning to this clonotype: A read error is likely, as this CDR3 ends without the conserved phenylalanine or tryptophan. The CDR3 spells CASSLAGDGETQYC. Written as DNA, the CDR3 is TGTGCCAGCAGCTTAGCCGGAGATGGGGAGACCCAGTACTGC. The chain combines TRBV7-2 with TRBJ2-5; D is ambiguous. CDR1 SGHTA and CDR2 FQGNSA come from the germline V gene. Trimming cost V 0 bases and J 5 bases, with 10 bases left between them. The CDR3 loop spans 14 amino acids.

This clonotype was recorded at least ten times. V usage is TRBV18 and J usage is TRBJ2-3, with a tentative D call TRBD2 (5 bases). The germline V gene encodes CDR1 KGHSH and CDR2 LQKENI. The CDR3 is 14 residues long. The V end was cut by 11 bases, the J end by 2 bases, with 17 bases between. CDR3 in amino acids: CAGREGLNTDTQYF. For the CDR3, the DNA is TGTGCCGGGCGTGAGGGCCTCAACACAGATACGCAGTATTTT.

This clonotype came up a few times. V usage is TRBV4-2 and J usage is TRBJ2-1; the D gene is possibly TRBD2 (5 bases). This CDR3 spans 17 amino acids. CDR1 is LGHNA and CDR2 is YNFKEQ in the germline V gene. V was cut by 0 bases and J by 11 bases, with 23 bases left in between. The CDR3 nucleotides are TGTGCCAGCAGCCAAGAGACGGACTTTAGGCCGGGCCAAAAGCAGTTCTTC. As protein: CASSQETDFRPGQKQFF.

This clonotype was counted only a few times. The J gene is TRBJ2-3, the V gene TRBV5-5, with a tentative D call TRBD2 (6 bases). Germline assignment: CDR1 SGHKS and CDR2 YYEKEE (reference sequence). Deletions cut 2 bases from V and 6 bases from J, with 25 bases between. The CDR3 is 18 amino acids. The CDR3 DNA follows: TGTGCCAGCAGCTTCCGAGTGGAGGGCATTTTGTCCGGGGATACGCAGTATTTT. This translates into CASSFRVEGILSGDTQYF.

The chain joins TRBV9 to TRBJ2-5; TRBD2 matches at 12 bases. V lost 4 bases, J lost 0 bases, and 4 bases stayed unmatched. The CDR3 runs 16 residues. Germline V CDR1 and CDR2: SGDLS, YYNGEE. The CDR3 coding sequence is TGTGCCAGCAGCCATGGACTAGCGGGGCACCAAGAGACCCAGTACTTC. It specifies CASSHGLAGHQETQYF.

This clonotype was counted at least ten times. The V gene is TRBV20-1, the J gene TRBJ2-3; 8 nucleotides match TRBD2. Looked up from germline, CDR1 is DFQATT and CDR2 is SNEGSKA (reference sequence). The CDR3 has 16 residues. The V and J ends lost 0 bases and 4 bases, in that order; junction bases with no gene match: 9. CDR3 coding DNA: TGCAGTGCTAGAGATCTCAGGCGGGGGGAGGCAGATACGCAGTATTTT. Translated, it gives CSARDLRRGEADTQYF.

The V call is TRBV4-1, the J call TRBJ1-5; tentatively, D is TRBD1 (6 bases). Germline V gives CDR1 MGHRA, CDR2 YSYEKL. V lost 3 bases and J lost 1, with 7 bases in between. This CDR3 is built from 14 residues. CDR3 DNA: TGCGCCAGCAGCCACGACAGGAGCAATCAGCCCCAGCATTTT. It yields the protein CASSHDRSNQPQHF.

This clonotype was picked up a small number of times. This chain joins TRBV7-2 and TRBJ2-3; TRBD2 aligns across 10 bases. CDR1 and CDR2 from the germline V gene are SGHTA and FQGNSA. The J segment lost 6 bases and the V segment lost 3 bases, leaving 9 bases of the junction unmatched. The length of the CDR3 is 16 residues. CDR3 protein: CASSLRPGLASDTQYF. The CDR3 bases are TGTGCCAGCAGCTTGAGGCCGGGACTAGCGTCCGATACGCAGTATTTT.

The chain carries TRBV4-2 and TRBJ2-7; D is uncertain. This CDR3 is 15 amino acids long. From germline, CDR1 is LGHNA and CDR2 YNFKEQ. V shed 0 bases and J shed 2 bases, with 11 bases lying between them. As DNA, the CDR3 is TGTGCCAGCAGCCAAGAAGGTGGGGTACCCTACGAGCAGTACTTC. Translation gives CASSQEGGVPYEQYF.

The V gene is TRBV6-6, the J gene TRBJ2-7; D may correspond to TRBD1 or TRBD2 (7 bases each). Germline-derived CDR1 and CDR2 are MNHNY and SVGAGI (reference sequence). Between the trimmed V and J ends, which lost 7 bases and 5 bases, there was a span of 18 bases. The CDR3 totals 14 residues. CDR3 DNA sequence: TGTGCCAGCATCCAACAGGGGAGCGGGAACGAGCAGTACTTC. It translates to CASIQQGSGNEQYF.

This clonotype was detected once. This may come from a read error, since a much larger clone is one base off. The chain uses TRBV6-2 or TRBV6-3 and TRBJ1-1; D is ambiguous. With 2 bases removed from V and 0 bases from J, the gap between germline ends came to 13 bases. Germline V gene data show CDR1 as MNHEY and CDR2 as SVGEGT. This CDR3 has 16 amino acids. The chain's CDR3 is CASSYVQSSMNTEAFF. CDR3 sequence (DNA): TGTGCCAGCAGTTACGTCCAGAGCTCCATGAACACTGAAGCTTTCTTT.